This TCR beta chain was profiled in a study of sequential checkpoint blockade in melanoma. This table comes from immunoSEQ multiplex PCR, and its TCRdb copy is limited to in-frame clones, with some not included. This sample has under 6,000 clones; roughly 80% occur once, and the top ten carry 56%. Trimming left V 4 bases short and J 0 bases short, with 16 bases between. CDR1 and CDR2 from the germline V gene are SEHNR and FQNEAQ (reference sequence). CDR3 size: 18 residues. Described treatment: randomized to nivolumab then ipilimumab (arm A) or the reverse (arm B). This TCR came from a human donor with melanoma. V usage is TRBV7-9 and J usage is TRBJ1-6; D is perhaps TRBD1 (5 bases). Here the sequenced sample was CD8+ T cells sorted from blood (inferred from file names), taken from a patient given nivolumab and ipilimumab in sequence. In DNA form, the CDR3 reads TGTGCCAGCAGCTCCCGTGACAGACCCGGCTCCTATAATTCACCCCTCCACTTT. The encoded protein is CASSSRDRPGSYNSPLHF.